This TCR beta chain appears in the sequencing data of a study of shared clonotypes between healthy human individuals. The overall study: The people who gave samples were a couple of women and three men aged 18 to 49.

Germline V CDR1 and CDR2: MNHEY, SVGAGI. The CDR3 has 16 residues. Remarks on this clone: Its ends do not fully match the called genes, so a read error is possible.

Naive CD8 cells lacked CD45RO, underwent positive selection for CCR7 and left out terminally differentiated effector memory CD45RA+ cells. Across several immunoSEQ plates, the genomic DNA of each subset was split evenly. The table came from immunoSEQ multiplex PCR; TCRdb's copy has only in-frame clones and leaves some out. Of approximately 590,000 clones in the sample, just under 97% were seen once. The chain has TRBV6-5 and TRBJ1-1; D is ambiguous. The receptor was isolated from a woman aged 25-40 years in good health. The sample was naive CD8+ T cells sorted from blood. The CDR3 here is CVSSYSEGGISPEAFF. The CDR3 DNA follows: TGTGTCAGCAGTTACTCCGAGGGAGGTATCTCTCCTGAAGCTTTCTTT.